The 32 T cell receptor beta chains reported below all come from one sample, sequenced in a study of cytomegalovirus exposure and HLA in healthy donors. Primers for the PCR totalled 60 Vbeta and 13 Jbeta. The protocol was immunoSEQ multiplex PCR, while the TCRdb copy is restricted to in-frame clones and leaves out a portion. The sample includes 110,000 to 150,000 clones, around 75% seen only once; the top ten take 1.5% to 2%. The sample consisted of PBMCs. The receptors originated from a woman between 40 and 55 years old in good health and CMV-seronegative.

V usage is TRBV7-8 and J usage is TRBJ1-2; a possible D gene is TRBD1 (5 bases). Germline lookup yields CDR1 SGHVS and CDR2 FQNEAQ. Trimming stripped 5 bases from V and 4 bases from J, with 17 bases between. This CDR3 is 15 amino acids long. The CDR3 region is CASSGGTATIYGYTF. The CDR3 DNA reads TGTGCCAGCAGCGGGGGGACGGCAACAATCTATGGCTACACCTTC.

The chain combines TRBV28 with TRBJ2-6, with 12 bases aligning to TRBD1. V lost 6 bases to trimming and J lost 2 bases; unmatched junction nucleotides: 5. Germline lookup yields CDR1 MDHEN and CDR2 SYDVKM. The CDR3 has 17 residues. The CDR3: CASRLGQGAAGANVLTF. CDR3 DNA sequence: TGTGCCAGCAGACTGGGACAGGGGGCCGCTGGGGCCAACGTCCTGACTTTC.

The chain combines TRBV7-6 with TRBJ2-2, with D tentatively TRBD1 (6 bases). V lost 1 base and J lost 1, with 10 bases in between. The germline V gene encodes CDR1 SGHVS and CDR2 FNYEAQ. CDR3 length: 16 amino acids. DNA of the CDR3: TGTGCCAGCAGCTTAGGAGGGACAAGGAACACCGGGGAGCTGTTTTTT. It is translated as CASSLGGTRNTGELFF.

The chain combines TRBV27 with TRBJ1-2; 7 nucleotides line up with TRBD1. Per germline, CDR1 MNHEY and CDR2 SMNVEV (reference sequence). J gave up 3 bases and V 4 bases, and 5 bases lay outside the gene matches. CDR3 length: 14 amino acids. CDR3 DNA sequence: TGTGCCAGCAGTTCCCTCGGGACAGACTATGGCTACACCTTC. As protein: CASSSLGTDYGYTF.

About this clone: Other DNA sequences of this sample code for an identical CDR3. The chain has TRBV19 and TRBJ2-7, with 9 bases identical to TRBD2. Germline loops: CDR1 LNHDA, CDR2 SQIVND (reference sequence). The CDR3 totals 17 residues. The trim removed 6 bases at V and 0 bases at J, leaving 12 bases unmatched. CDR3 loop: CASSHGLAGTSSYEQYF. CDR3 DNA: TGTGCCAGTAGCCACGGGCTAGCGGGGACGAGCTCCTACGAGCAGTACTTC.

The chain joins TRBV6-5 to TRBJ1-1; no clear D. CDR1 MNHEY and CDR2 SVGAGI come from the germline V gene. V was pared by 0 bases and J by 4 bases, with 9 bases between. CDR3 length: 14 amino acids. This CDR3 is CASSYSPGATEAFF. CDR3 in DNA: TGTGCCAGCAGTTACTCCCCCGGAGCCACTGAAGCTTTCTTT.

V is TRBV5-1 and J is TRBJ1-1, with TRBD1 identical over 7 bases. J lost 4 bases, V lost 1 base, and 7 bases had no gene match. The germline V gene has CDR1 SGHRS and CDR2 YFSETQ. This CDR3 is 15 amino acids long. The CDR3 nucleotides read TGCGCCAGCAGCTTGAGGGGACAGCCCGGCACTGAAGCTTTCTTT. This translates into CASSLRGQPGTEAFF.

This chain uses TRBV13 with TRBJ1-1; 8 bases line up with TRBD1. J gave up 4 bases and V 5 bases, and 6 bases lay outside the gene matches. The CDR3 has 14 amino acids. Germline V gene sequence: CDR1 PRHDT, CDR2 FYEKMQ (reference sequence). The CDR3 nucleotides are TGTGCCAGCAGCCATGACAGGGGTATCACTGAAGCTTTCTTT. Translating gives CASSHDRGITEAFF.

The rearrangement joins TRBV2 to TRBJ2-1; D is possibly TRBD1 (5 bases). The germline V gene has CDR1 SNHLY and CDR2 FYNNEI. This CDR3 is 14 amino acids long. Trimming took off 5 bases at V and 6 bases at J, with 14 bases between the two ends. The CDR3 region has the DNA TGTGCCAGCAGTACCCGACAGCTGAGCAATGAGCAGTTCTTC. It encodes CASSTRQLSNEQFF.

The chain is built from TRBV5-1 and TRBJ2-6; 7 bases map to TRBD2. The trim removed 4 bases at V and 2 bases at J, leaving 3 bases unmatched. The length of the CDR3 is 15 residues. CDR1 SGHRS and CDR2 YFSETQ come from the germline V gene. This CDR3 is CASSGGRAGANVLTF. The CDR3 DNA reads TGCGCCAGCAGCGGGGGGAGGGCTGGGGCCAACGTCCTGACTTTC.

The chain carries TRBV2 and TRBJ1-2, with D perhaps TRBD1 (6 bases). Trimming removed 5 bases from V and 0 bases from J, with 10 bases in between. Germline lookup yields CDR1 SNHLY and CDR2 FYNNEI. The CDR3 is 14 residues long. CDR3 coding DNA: TGTGCCAGCAGTCTGGACAGAGCTAACTATGGCTACACCTTC. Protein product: CASSLDRANYGYTF.

In DNA form, the CDR3 reads TGTGCCAGCAGCATCCGGGACAGGGCTGAAAAACTGTTTTTT. It yields the protein CASSIRDRAEKLFF. The chain couples TRBV28 to TRBJ1-4; 9 bases line up with TRBD1. CDR3 length equals 14 residues. Trimming cost V 6 bases and J 7 bases; bases outside gene matches: 6. The germline gives CDR1 MDHEN, CDR2 SYDVKM.

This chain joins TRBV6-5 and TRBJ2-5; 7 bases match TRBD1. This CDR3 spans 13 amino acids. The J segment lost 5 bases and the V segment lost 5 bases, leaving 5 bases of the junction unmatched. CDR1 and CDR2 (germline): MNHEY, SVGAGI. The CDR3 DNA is TGTGCCAGCAGTACAACAGGGGTCGAGACCCAGTACTTC. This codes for CASSTTGVETQYF.

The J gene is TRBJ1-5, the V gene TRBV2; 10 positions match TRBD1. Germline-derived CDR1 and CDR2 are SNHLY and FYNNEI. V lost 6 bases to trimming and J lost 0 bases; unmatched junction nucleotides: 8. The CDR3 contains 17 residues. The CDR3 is CASSGTGEPYSNQPQHF. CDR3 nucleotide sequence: TGTGCCAGCAGCGGGACAGGGGAGCCATATAGCAATCAGCCCCAGCATTTT.

DNA for the CDR3: TGTGCCAGCAGCTTAGGGACTACGACCTACAATGAGCAGTTCTTC. It translates to CASSLGTTTYNEQFF. V and J are TRBV11-2 and TRBJ2-1; TRBD2 is a possible D gene (6 bases). Germline assignment: CDR1 SGHAT and CDR2 FQNNGV. This CDR3 has 15 residues. V was cut by 1 base and J by 2 bases, with 9 bases left in between.

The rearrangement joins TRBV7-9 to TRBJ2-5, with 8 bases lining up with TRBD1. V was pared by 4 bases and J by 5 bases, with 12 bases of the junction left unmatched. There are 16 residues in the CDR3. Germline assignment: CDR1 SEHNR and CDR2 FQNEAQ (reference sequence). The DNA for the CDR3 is TGTGCCAGCAGCTCCTACCGGGACAGGAACGGGGAGACCCAGTACTTC. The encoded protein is CASSSYRDRNGETQYF. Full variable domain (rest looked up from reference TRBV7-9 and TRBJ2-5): DTGVSQNPRHKITKRGQNVTFRCDPISEHNRLYWYRQTLGQGPEFLTYFQNEAQLEKSRLLSDRFSAERPKGSFSTLEIQRTEQGDSAMYLCASSSYRDRNGETQYFGPGTRLLVL.

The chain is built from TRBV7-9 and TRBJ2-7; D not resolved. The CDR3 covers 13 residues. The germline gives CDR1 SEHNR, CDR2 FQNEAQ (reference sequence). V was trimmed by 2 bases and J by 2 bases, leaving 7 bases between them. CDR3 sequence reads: CASSLTPAYEQYF. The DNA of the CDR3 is TGTGCCAGCAGCTTAACTCCCGCCTACGAGCAGTACTTC.

The CDR3 bases are TGTGCTCGCCGGGAGCGTCCCGCGAACACCGGGGAGCTGTTTTTT. Protein sequence: CARRERPANTGELFF. The chain carries TRBV12-2 and TRBJ2-2; the D call of TRBD2 is as the table states it, not checked on the DNA. TRBV12-2 is given as a pseudogene. This CDR3 is 15 amino acids long.

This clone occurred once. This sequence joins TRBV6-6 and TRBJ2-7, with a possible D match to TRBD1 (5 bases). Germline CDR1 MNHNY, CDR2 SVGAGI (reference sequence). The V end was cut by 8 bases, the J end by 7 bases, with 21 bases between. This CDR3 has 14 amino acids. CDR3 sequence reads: CASDQGVARAEQYF. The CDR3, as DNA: TGTGCCAGCGATCAAGGGGTGGCTAGGGCAGAGCAGTACTTC.

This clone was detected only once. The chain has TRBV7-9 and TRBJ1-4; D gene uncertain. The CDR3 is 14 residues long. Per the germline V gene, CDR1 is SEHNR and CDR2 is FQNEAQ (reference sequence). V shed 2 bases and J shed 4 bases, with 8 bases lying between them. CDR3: CASSLWALNEKLFF. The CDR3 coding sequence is TGTGCCAGCAGCTTATGGGCACTTAATGAAAAACTGTTTTTT.

The chain's CDR3 is CASSFYRKETQYF. The CDR3 DNA is TGTGCCAGCAGCTTCTACAGGAAAGAGACCCAGTACTTC. This chain connects TRBV11-2 to TRBJ2-5; D is possibly TRBD1 (5 bases). V shed 3 bases and J shed 3 bases, with 8 bases lying between them. The germline CDR1 and CDR2 sequences are SGHAT and FQNNGV. The CDR3 is made up of 13 amino acids.

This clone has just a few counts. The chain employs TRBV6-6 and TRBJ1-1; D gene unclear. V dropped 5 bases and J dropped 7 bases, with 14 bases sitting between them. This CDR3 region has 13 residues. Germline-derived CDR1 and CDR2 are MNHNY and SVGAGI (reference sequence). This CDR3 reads CASSPDLFIEAFF. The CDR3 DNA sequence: TGTGCCAGCAGTCCGGACTTGTTTATTGAAGCTTTCTTT.

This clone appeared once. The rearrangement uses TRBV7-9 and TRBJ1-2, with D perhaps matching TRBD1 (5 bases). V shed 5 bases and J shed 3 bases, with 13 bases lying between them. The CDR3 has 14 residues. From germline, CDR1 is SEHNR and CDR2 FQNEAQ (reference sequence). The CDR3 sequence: CASSHLQAHYGYTF. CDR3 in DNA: TGTGCCAGCAGCCACCTACAGGCCCACTATGGCTACACCTTC.

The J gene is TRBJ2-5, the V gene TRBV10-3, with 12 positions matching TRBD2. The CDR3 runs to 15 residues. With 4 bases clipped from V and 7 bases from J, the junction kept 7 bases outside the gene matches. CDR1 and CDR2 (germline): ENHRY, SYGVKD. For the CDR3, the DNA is TGTGCCATCAGTGTCCTAGCGGGAGGGCCGGTGACCCAGTACTTC. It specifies CAISVLAGGPVTQYF.

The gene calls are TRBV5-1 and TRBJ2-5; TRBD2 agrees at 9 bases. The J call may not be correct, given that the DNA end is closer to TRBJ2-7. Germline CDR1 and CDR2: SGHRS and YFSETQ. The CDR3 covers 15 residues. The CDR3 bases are TGCGCCAGCAGCTTGGTACCTAGCGGGAACTACGAGCAGTACTTC. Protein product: CASSLVPSGNYEQYF.

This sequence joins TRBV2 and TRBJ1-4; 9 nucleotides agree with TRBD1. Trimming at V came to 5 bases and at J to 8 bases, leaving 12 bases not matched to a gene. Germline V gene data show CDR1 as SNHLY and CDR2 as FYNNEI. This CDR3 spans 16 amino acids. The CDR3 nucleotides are TGTGCCAGCAGTCAACGAATACAGGGGGCTGGCGAAAAACTGTTTTTT. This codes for CASSQRIQGAGEKLFF.

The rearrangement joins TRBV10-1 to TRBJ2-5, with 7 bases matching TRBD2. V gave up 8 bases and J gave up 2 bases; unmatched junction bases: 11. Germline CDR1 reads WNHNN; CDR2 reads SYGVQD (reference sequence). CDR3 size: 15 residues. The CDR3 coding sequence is TGCGCCAGCTCTGGGTCTAGCGGCCCTCAAGAGACCCAGTACTTC. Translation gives CASSGSSGPQETQYF.

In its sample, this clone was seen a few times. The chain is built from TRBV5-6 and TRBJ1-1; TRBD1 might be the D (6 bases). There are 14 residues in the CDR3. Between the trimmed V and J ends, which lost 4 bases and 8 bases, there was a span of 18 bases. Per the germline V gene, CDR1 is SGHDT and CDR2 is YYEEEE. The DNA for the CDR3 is TGTGCCAGCAGCCGCCTTCCACAGGGTCTGGAAGCTTTCTTT. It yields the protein CASSRLPQGLEAFF.

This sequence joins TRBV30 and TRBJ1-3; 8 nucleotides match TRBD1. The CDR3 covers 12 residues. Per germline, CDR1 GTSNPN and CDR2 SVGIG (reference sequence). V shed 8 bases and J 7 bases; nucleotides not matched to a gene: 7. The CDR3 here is CALARGRNTIYF. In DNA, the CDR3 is TGTGCCCTAGCCAGGGGGCGGAACACCATATATTTT.

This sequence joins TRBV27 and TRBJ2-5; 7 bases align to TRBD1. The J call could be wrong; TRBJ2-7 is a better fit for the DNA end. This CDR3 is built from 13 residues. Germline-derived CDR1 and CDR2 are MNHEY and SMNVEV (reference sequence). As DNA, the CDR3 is TGTGCCAGCGGAGATGGACAGGCGTACGAGCAGTACTTC. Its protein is CASGDGQAYEQYF.

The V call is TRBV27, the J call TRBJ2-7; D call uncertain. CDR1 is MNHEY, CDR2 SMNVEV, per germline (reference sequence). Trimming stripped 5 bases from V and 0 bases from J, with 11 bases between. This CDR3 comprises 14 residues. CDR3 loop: CASSLGRSSYEQYF. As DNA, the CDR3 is TGTGCCAGCAGTCTCGGAAGGAGCTCCTACGAGCAGTACTTC.

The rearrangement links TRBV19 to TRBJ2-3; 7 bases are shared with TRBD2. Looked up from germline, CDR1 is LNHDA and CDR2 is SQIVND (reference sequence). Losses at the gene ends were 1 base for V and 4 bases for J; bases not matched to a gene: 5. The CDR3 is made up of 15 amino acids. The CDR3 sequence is CASSIGVGRADTQYF. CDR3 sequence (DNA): TGTGCCAGTAGTATAGGGGTAGGGAGGGCAGATACGCAGTATTTT.